Listed below are T cell receptor beta chains from one sample, sequenced in a study of sequential checkpoint blockade in melanoma. Generated by immunoSEQ multiplex PCR, the TCRdb table keeps only in-frame clones and is missing some. Found here are 3,500 to 4,500 clones, approximately 30% of them singletons; the top ten hold just over 30%. The sequenced sample was tumor tissue (inferred from file names), obtained from a patient given nivolumab and ipilimumab in sequence. Receptors were obtained from a human donor with melanoma. Both conserved end residues are part of each CDR3. A D gene is named only where the DNA matches it firmly. Part of the rows lack a size; the others show once, few, many or a class for expanded clones.

abundance: NA; v_gene: TRBV28; len: 12; d_gene: NA; j_gene: TRBJ2-1; CDR3nt: TGTGCCAGCAGTTTTGATCTGGACCGACAGTTCTTC; CDR3aa: CASSFDLDRQFF
abundance: NA; v_gene: TRBV4-1; len: 16; d_gene: NA; j_gene: TRBJ2-1; CDR3nt: TGCGCCAGCAGCCACGTTTACGGCGCCGAATACAATGAGCAGTTCTTC; CDR3aa: CASSHVYGAEYNEQFF
abundance: NA; v_gene: TRBV5-1; len: 14; d_gene: NA; j_gene: TRBJ2-3; CDR3nt: TGCGCCAGCAGCTTGTCCGACGGCGCAGATACGCAGTATTTT; CDR3aa: CASSLSDGADTQYF
abundance: few; v_gene: TRBV19; len: 14; d_gene: NA; j_gene: TRBJ2-2; CDR3nt: TGTGCCAGTAGCACTTCGACAAGTACCGGGGAGCTGTTTTTT; CDR3aa: CASSTSTSTGELFF
abundance: NA; v_gene: TRBV5-1; len: 16; d_gene: NA; j_gene: TRBJ1-2; CDR3nt: TGCGCCAGCAGCTTGTTGCCCGTTACAGGGAACCATGGCTACACCTTC; CDR3aa: CASSLLPVTGNHGYTF
abundance: few; v_gene: TRBV11-3; len: 15; d_gene: TRBD1; j_gene: TRBJ1-2; CDR3nt: TGTGCCAGCAGCTTGGATCAGGGGGCTTATAATGGCTACACCTTC; CDR3aa: CASSLDQGAYNGYTF
abundance: NA; v_gene: TRBV18; len: 15; d_gene: TRBD1; j_gene: TRBJ1-2; CDR3nt: TGTGCCAGCCTCACCGCTGACAGGGGTTGGCGTGGCTACACCTTC; CDR3aa: CASLTADRGWRGYTF
abundance: NA; v_gene: TRBV10-2; len: 12; d_gene: NA; j_gene: TRBJ1-4; CDR3nt: TGCGCCAGCAGTGAAACAGAAGAAAAACTGTTTTTT; CDR3aa: CASSETEEKLFF
abundance: NA; v_gene: TRBV7-2; len: 19; d_gene: TRBD2; j_gene: TRBJ2-7; CDR3nt: TGTGCCAGCAGCGAAGAGGCTCCCCTACTAGCGGGAGGGCGGGTCGAGCAGTACTTC; CDR3aa: CASSEEAPLLAGGRVEQYF
abundance: NA; v_gene: TRBV11-3; len: 15; d_gene: NA; j_gene: TRBJ2-1; CDR3nt: TGTGCCAGCTCAGGCGGGTGGGGATCCTACAATGAGCAGTTCTTC; CDR3aa: CASSGGWGSYNEQFF
abundance: NA; v_gene: TRBV10-2; len: 15; d_gene: NA; j_gene: TRBJ2-1; CDR3nt: TGCGCCAGCAGTGAGCCGGTGGGAGAAAACAATGAGCAGTTCTTC; CDR3aa: CASSEPVGENNEQFF
abundance: NA; v_gene: TRBV5-1; len: 16; d_gene: NA; j_gene: TRBJ2-7; CDR3nt: TGCGCCAGCAGCTCTGGGGGTGGCCATGAATCCTACGAGCAGTACTTC; CDR3aa: CASSSGGGHESYEQYF
abundance: NA; v_gene: TRBV25-1; len: 14; d_gene: NA; j_gene: TRBJ2-4; CDR3nt: TGTGCCAGCAGTGAATACAAGACCGCAAACATTCAGTACTTC; CDR3aa: CASSEYKTANIQYF
abundance: NA; v_gene: TRBV30; len: 12; d_gene: NA; j_gene: TRBJ2-2; CDR3nt: TGTGCAAGGGGACCGAACACCGGGGAGCTGTTTTTT; CDR3aa: CARGPNTGELFF
abundance: medium-sized; v_gene: TRBV6-8; len: 14; d_gene: NA; j_gene: TRBJ2-2; CDR3nt: TGTGCCAGAGGAGACGGGACGGAAACCGGGGAGCTGTTTTTT; CDR3aa: CARGDGTETGELFF
abundance: NA; v_gene: TRBV11-3; len: 15; d_gene: NA; j_gene: TRBJ2-1; CDR3nt: TGTGCCAGCAGCCCAAAACGGTTCTCCTACAATGAGCAGTTCTTC; CDR3aa: CASSPKRFSYNEQFF
abundance: NA; v_gene: TRBV11-3; len: 15; d_gene: TRBD1; j_gene: TRBJ2-7; CDR3nt: TGTGCCAGCAGCCCCCTGGGGGACAGCTCCTACGAGCAGTACTTC; CDR3aa: CASSPLGDSSYEQYF
abundance: few; v_gene: TRBV5-1; len: 16; d_gene: TRBD2; j_gene: TRBJ2-1; CDR3nt: TGCGCCAGCAGCTCCATCCTAGCGGGAGGCCACAGAGAGCAGTTCTTC; CDR3aa: CASSSILAGGHREQFF
abundance: few; v_gene: TRBV11-3; len: 15; d_gene: NA; j_gene: TRBJ2-3; CDR3nt: TGTGCCAGCAGCCACCCGGGCAGGGTGGGCGATACGCAGTATTTT; CDR3aa: CASSHPGRVGDTQYF
abundance: NA; v_gene: TRBV5-1; len: 14; d_gene: NA; j_gene: TRBJ1-4; CDR3nt: TGCGCCAGCAGCCCTCGGGCCAGGAATGAAAAACTGTTTTTT; CDR3aa: CASSPRARNEKLFF
abundance: NA; v_gene: TRBV7-5; len: 15; d_gene: NA; j_gene: TRBJ2-2; CDR3nt: TGTGCCAGCAGCTTGGGCGGAGGCGGGACCGGGGAGCTGTTTTTT; CDR3aa: CASSLGGGGTGELFF
abundance: NA; v_gene: TRBV7-8; len: 14; d_gene: NA; j_gene: TRBJ2-5; CDR3nt: TGTGCCAGCAGCTTCTCCGTAGGGGAAGAGACCCAGTACTTC; CDR3aa: CASSFSVGEETQYF
abundance: NA; v_gene: TRBV19; len: 18; d_gene: NA; j_gene: TRBJ1-2; CDR3nt: TGTGCCAGTAGTACCCGAATCCAGACAGGACTAAAGCCCTATGGCTACACCTTC; CDR3aa: CASSTRIQTGLKPYGYTF
abundance: few; v_gene: TRBV14; len: 14; d_gene: NA; j_gene: TRBJ2-1; CDR3nt: TGTGCCAGCAGCCAAGATGTAGGGAAAAGGGAGCAGTTCTTC; CDR3aa: CASSQDVGKREQFF
abundance: NA; v_gene: TRBV15; len: 15; d_gene: TRBD1; j_gene: TRBJ1-2; CDR3nt: TGTGCCACCAGCAGAGGGGGGACAGCCTTCTATGGCTACACCTTC; CDR3aa: CATSRGGTAFYGYTF
abundance: few; v_gene: TRBV5-1; len: 16; d_gene: TRBD1; j_gene: TRBJ1-1; CDR3nt: TGCGCCAGCAGCCCATCCGGACAGGGGATGAACACTGAAGCTTTCTTT; CDR3aa: CASSPSGQGMNTEAFF
abundance: NA; v_gene: TRBV5-1; len: 15; d_gene: TRBD2; j_gene: TRBJ2-3; CDR3nt: TGCGCCAGCCAACTCACTAGCGGGAGGGCGGATACGCAGTATTTT; CDR3aa: CASQLTSGRADTQYF
abundance: NA; v_gene: TRBV28; len: 13; d_gene: NA; j_gene: TRBJ1-2; CDR3nt: TGTGCCAGCAGTTTTGGGGGTTGGGGTGGCTACACCTTC; CDR3aa: CASSFGGWGGYTF
abundance: few; v_gene: TRBV10-3; len: 13; d_gene: NA; j_gene: TRBJ1-5; CDR3nt: TGTGCCATCAGTGACACTAGCAATCAGCCCCAGCATTTT; CDR3aa: CAISDTSNQPQHF
abundance: NA; v_gene: TRBV28; len: 16; d_gene: NA; j_gene: TRBJ2-1; CDR3nt: TGTGCCAGCAGACTAATCCAGGGTGTGTCCTACAATGAGCAGTTCTTC; CDR3aa: CASRLIQGVSYNEQFF
abundance: few; v_gene: TRBV18; len: 14; d_gene: NA; j_gene: TRBJ1-1; CDR3nt: TGTGCCAGCTCCCCCGGGACGAGGAACACTGAAGCTTTCTTT; CDR3aa: CASSPGTRNTEAFF
abundance: NA; v_gene: TRBV5-1; len: 14; d_gene: TRBD1; j_gene: TRBJ1-2; CDR3nt: TGCGCCAGCAGCTTGGGACAGGGGTCCTATGGCTACACCTTC; CDR3aa: CASSLGQGSYGYTF
abundance: few; v_gene: TRBV6-8; len: 13; d_gene: NA; j_gene: TRBJ1-1; CDR3nt: TGTGCCACACGAGGGGGTCAGAACACTGAAGCTTTCTTT; CDR3aa: CATRGGQNTEAFF
abundance: few; v_gene: TRBV19; len: 14; d_gene: NA; j_gene: TRBJ1-3; CDR3nt: TGTGCCAGTAGTTTCCTGGGTGCTGGAAACACCATATATTTT; CDR3aa: CASSFLGAGNTIYF
abundance: NA; v_gene: TRBV5-1; len: 14; d_gene: TRBD1; j_gene: TRBJ2-7; CDR3nt: TGCGCCAGCAGCATAGGACAGGGTTTGGGCGAGCAGTACTTC; CDR3aa: CASSIGQGLGEQYF
abundance: few; v_gene: TRBV11-3; len: 17; d_gene: TRBD2; j_gene: TRBJ2-3; CDR3nt: TGTGCCAGCAGCTTGACACTAGCGGGAGCGTCCACAGATACGCAGTATTTT; CDR3aa: CASSLTLAGASTDTQYF
abundance: few; v_gene: TRBV30; len: 13; d_gene: NA; j_gene: TRBJ2-2; CDR3nt: TGTGCCTGGAGCACAGGGTTGGACGGGGAGCTGTTTTTT; CDR3aa: CAWSTGLDGELFF
abundance: medium-sized; v_gene: TRBV11-3; len: 16; d_gene: NA; j_gene: TRBJ2-7; CDR3nt: TGTGCCAGCAGCGCGACGAGCGGTGGGCACATCTACGAGCAGTACTTC; CDR3aa: CASSATSGGHIYEQYF
abundance: NA; v_gene: TRBV6-8; len: 12; d_gene: NA; j_gene: TRBJ2-2; CDR3nt: TGTGCCAGCAGTTATGGGACCGGGGAGCTGTTTTTT; CDR3aa: CASSYGTGELFF
abundance: NA; v_gene: TRBV25-1; len: 16; d_gene: TRBD1; j_gene: TRBJ1-2; CDR3nt: TGTGCCAGCAGTGATTTCAACAGGGGGCGAGGGTATGGCTACACCTTC; CDR3aa: CASSDFNRGRGYGYTF
abundance: NA; v_gene: TRBV11-3; len: 15; d_gene: TRBD1; j_gene: TRBJ2-7; CDR3nt: TGTGCCAGCAGTTTAACAGGGGGGCCTTCCTACGAGCAGTACTTC; CDR3aa: CASSLTGGPSYEQYF
abundance: NA; v_gene: TRBV1; len: 16; d_gene: NA; j_gene: TRBJ2-1; CDR3nt: TGCGCCAGCAGCCAAGGAGAGCGGGAGGGCTACAATGAGCAGTTCTTC; CDR3aa: CASSQGEREGYNEQFF
abundance: NA; v_gene: TRBV28; len: 15; d_gene: NA; j_gene: TRBJ1-4; CDR3nt: TGTGCCAGCGGGATCGGCGGCTCCACGGGTGAAAAACTGTTTTTT; CDR3aa: CASGIGGSTGEKLFF
abundance: few; v_gene: TRBV19; len: 15; d_gene: TRBD1; j_gene: TRBJ2-2; CDR3nt: TGTGCCAGTAGCCCACCTGACAGGGCCACCGGGGAGCTGTTTTTT; CDR3aa: CASSPPDRATGELFF
abundance: few; v_gene: TRBV28; len: 14; d_gene: NA; j_gene: TRBJ2-3; CDR3nt: TGTGCCAGCAGTTTCGTGGCAGGCACAGATACGCAGTATTTT; CDR3aa: CASSFVAGTDTQYF
abundance: once; v_gene: TRBV28; len: 12; d_gene: NA; j_gene: TRBJ1-5; CDR3nt: TGTGCCAGTTTAAGTAGCAATCAGCCCCAGCATTTT; CDR3aa: CASLSSNQPQHF
abundance: NA; v_gene: TRBV5-1; len: 16; d_gene: NA; j_gene: TRBJ2-2; CDR3nt: TGCGCCAGCAGCTCAGGGTCCGGACAGATAAGGGAGGAGCTGTTTTTT; CDR3aa: CASSSGSGQIREELFF
abundance: NA; v_gene: TRBV11-3; len: 15; d_gene: TRBD2; j_gene: TRBJ2-2; CDR3nt: TGTGCCAGCAGCTCCTCTAGCGGGATACCCGGGGAGCTGTTTTTT; CDR3aa: CASSSSSGIPGELFF